This TCR beta chain was sequenced for a study of shared clonotypes between healthy human individuals. Study in general: There were three CD4 naive, three CD4 memory, two CD8 naive and one CD8 memory plates per donor. Findings and limits, study-wide: Among donors, the sharing of clonotypes was expected to be influenced by sequencing depth. The sampled material consisted only of blood, and tissue repertoires are likely to differ.

Details on this clone: Its antigen is not identified.

The data were produced by immunoSEQ multiplex PCR, yet TCRdb's version contains in-frame clones alone and is incomplete. The sample consists of 550,000 to 700,000 clones, 73% of them appearing once. Germline V CDR1 and CDR2: MDHEN, SYDVKM. The length of the CDR3 is 17 residues. V dropped 6 bases and J dropped 0 bases, with 19 bases sitting between them. The clonotype originates from a woman aged 25 to 39 in good health. The gene calls are TRBV28 and TRBJ2-3; D assignment may be TRBD1 or TRBD2 (6 bases each). The sequencing sample was made of memory CD4+ T cells sorted from blood. Specified subset: CD45RA-negative fraction. CDR3 region: CASSPGGRGYSTDTQYF. CDR3 nucleotides: TGTGCCAGCAGCCCCGGGGGCCGTGGGTACAGCACAGATACGCAGTATTTT. Combining the CDR3 with reference TRBV28 and TRBJ2-3 gives the whole variable domain DVKVTQSSRYLVKRTGEKVFLECVQDMDHENMFWYRQDPGLGLRLIYFSYDVKMKEKGDIPEGYSVSREKKERFSLILESASTNQTSMYLCASSPGGRGYSTDTQYFGPGTRLTVL.